The present T cell receptor beta chain was sequenced within a study of T cells after yellow fever vaccination. Findings of the study overall: Repertoires obtained by FACS sorting could include abundant clonotypes that entered as contaminants from the bulk population.

This clonotype was seen a few times. The target antigen is unknown. V lost 7 bases and J lost 11; bases outside the gene matches: 6. CDR1 and CDR2 from the germline V gene are SQVTM and ANQGSEA. The CDR3 loop spans 11 amino acids. TCRdb reprocessed the 5' RACE reads with MiXCR, giving one entry per CDR3 protein. This sample has some 500,000 distinct CDR3 sequences, with around an eighth found just once. The receptor was isolated from a man aged 25 to 45 who received the YFV17D yellow fever vaccine. V and J are TRBV29-1 and TRBJ2-3, with 10 bases matching TRBD1. Sequenced here: PBMCs, sampled on the day of the yellow fever booster vaccination. CDR3 nucleotide sequence: TGCAGCGCAACGACAGGGGGCGAGCAGTATTTT. Translating it yields CSATTGGEQYF.